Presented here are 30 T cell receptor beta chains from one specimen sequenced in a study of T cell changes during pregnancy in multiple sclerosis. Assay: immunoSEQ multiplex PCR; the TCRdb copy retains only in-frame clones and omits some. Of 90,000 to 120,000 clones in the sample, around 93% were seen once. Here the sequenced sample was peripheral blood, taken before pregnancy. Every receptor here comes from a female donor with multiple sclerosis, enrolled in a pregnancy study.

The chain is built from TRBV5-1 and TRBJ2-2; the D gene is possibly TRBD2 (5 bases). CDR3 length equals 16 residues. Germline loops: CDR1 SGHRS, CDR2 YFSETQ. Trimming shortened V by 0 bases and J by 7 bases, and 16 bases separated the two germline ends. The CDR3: CASSLVSRGVLGELFF. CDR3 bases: TGCGCCAGCAGCTTGGTATCACGGGGTGTCCTCGGGGAGCTGTTTTTT. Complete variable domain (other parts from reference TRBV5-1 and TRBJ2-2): KAGVTQTPRYLIKTRGQQVTLSCSPISGHRSVSWYQQTPGQGLQFLFEYFSETQRNKGNFPGRFSGRQFSNSRSEMNVSTLELGDSALYLCASSLVSRGVLGELFFGEGSRLTVL.

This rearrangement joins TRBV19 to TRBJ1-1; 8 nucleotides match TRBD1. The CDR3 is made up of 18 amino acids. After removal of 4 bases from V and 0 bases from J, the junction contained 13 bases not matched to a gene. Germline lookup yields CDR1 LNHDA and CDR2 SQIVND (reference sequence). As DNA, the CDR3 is TGTGCCAGTAGTAGAGGAAAAGCAGGACAGGGTTTGAACACTGAAGCTTTCTTT. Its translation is CASSRGKAGQGLNTEAFF.

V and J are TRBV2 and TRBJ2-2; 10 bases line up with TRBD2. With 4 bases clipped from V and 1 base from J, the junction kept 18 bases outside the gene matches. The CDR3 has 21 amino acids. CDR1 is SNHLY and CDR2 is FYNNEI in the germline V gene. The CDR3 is CASSGVPWGASGSLNTGELFF. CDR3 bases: TGTGCCAGCAGTGGAGTCCCGTGGGGGGCTAGCGGGAGTTTGAACACCGGGGAGCTGTTTTTT.

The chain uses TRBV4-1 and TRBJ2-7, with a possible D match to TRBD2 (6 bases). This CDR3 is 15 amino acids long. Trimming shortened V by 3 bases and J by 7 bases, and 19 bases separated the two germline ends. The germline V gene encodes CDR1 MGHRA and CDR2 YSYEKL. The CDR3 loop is CASSHKSNGGREQYF. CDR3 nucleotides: TGCGCCAGCAGCCACAAAAGTAACGGGGGAAGGGAGCAGTACTTC.

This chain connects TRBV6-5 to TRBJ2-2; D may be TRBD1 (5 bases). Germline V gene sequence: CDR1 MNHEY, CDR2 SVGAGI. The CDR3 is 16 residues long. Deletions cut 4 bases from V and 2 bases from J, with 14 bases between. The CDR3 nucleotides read TGTGCCAGCAGTTCCCAGGGAAGGCTCAACACCGGGGAGCTGTTTTTT. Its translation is CASSSQGRLNTGELFF.

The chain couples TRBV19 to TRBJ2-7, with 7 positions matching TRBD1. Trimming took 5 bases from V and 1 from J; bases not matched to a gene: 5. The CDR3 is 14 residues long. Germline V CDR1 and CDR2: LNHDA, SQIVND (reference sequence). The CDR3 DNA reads TGTGCCAGTAGTGTTGACAGGGAATCCTACGAGCAGTACTTC. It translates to CASSVDRESYEQYF.

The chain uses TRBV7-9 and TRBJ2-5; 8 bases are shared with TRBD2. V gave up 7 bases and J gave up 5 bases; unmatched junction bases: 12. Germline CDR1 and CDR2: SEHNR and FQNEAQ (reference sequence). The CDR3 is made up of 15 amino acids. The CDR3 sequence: CASKHSGNAWETQYF. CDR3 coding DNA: TGTGCCAGCAAACATAGCGGGAACGCATGGGAGACCCAGTACTTC.

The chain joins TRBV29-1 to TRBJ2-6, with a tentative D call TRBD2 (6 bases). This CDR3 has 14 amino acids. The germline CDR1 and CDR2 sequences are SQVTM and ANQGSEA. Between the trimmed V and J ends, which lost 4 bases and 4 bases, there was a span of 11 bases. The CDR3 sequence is CSVGGAGGANVLTF. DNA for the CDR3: TGCAGCGTTGGAGGGGCGGGGGGGGCCAACGTCCTGACTTTC.

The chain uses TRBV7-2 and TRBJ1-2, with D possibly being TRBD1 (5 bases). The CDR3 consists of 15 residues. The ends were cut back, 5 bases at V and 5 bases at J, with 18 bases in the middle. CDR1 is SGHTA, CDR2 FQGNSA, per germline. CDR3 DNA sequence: TGTGCCAGCAGCAAAACCGCAGGGCAGGGTTATGGCTACACCTTC. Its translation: CASSKTAGQGYGYTF.

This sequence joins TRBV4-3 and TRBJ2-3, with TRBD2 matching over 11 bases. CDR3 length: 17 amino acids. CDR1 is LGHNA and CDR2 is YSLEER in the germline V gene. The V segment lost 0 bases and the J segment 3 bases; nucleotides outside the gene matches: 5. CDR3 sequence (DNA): TGCGCCAGCAGCCAAGACATAGCGGGAGGGCTAACAGATACGCAGTATTTT. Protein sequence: CASSQDIAGGLTDTQYF.

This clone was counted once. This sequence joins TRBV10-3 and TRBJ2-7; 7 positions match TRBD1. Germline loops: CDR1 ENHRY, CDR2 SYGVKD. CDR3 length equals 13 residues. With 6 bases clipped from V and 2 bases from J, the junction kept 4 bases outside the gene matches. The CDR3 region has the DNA TGTGCCATCAGGACAGGGTTGGCCTACGAGCAGTACTTC. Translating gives CAIRTGLAYEQYF.

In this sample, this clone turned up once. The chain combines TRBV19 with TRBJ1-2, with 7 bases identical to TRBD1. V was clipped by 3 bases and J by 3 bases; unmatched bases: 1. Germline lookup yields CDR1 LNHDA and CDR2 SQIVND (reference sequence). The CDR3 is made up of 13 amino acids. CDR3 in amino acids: CASSIQGDYGYTF. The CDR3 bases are TGTGCCAGTAGTATTCAGGGGGACTATGGCTACACCTTC.

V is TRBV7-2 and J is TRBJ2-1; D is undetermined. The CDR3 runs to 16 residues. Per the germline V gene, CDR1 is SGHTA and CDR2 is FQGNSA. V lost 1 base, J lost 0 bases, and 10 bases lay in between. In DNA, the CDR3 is TGTGCCAGCAGCTTAGACCATATGAGCTCCTACAATGAGCAGTTCTTC. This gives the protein CASSLDHMSSYNEQFF.

The CDR3 nucleotides are TGTGCCAGCGCTCTTGGGGGCGCAAACACTGAAGCTTTCTTT. This sequence encodes CASALGGANTEAFF. The chain recombines TRBV11-2 with TRBJ1-1, with D possibly TRBD1 on 6 matching bases. Per germline, CDR1 SGHAT and CDR2 FQNNGV. The CDR3 runs 14 residues. Trimming shortened V by 8 bases and J by 2 bases, and 15 bases separated the two germline ends.

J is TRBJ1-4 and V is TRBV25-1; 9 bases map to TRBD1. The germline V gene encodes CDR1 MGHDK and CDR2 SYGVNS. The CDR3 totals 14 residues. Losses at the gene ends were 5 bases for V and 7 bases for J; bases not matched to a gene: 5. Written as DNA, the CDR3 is TGTGCCAGCAGTAATACAGGGGGCAGTGAAAAACTGTTTTTT. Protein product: CASSNTGGSEKLFF.

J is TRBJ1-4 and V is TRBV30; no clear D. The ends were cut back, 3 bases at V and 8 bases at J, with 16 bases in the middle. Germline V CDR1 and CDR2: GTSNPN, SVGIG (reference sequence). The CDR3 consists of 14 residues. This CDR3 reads CAWRGSWGGEKLFF. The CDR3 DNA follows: TGTGCCTGGAGAGGGTCATGGGGAGGCGAAAAACTGTTTTTT.

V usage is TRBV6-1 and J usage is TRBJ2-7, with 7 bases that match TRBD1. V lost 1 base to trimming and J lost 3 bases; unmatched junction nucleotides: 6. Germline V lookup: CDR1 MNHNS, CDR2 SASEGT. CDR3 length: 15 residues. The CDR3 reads CASSEGQGAFYEQYF. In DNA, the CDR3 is TGTGCCAGCAGTGAAGGACAGGGCGCTTTCTACGAGCAGTACTTC.

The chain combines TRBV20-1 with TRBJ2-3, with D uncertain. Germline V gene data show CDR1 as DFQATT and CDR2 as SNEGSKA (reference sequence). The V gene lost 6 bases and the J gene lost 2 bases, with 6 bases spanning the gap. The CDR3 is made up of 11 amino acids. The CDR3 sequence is CSAPVTDTQYF. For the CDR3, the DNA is TGCAGTGCCCCGGTCACAGATACGCAGTATTTT.

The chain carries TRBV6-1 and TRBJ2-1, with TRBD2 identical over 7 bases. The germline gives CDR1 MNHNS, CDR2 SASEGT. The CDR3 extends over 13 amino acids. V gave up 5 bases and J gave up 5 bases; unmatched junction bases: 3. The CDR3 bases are TGTGCCAGCAGTCGACGGGAGGACAATGAGCAGTTCTTC. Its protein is CASSRREDNEQFF.

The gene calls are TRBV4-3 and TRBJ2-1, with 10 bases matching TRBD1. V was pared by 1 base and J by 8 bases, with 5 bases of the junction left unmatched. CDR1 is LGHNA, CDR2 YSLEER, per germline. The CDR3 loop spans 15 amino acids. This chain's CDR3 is CASSQGTGGTDEQFF. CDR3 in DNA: TGCGCCAGCAGCCAAGGGACAGGGGGGACGGATGAGCAGTTCTTC.

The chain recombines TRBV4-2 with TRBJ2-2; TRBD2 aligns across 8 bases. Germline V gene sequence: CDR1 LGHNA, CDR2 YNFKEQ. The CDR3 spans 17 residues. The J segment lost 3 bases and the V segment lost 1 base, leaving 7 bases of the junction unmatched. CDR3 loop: CASSQVPGGRDTGELFF. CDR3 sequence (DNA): TGTGCCAGCAGCCAAGTCCCGGGAGGGAGAGACACCGGGGAGCTGTTTTTT.

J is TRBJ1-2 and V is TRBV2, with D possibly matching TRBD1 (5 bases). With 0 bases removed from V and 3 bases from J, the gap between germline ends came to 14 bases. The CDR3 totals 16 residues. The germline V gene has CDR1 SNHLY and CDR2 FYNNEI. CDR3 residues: CASSEAGFARDYGYTF. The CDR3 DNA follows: TGTGCCAGCAGTGAAGCTGGATTCGCCAGGGACTATGGCTACACCTTC.

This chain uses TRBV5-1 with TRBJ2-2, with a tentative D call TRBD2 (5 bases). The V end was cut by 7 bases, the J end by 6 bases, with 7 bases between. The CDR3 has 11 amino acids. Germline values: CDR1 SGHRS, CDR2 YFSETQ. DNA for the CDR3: TGCGCCAGCGGCGGGCCCGGGGAGCTGTTTTTT. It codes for CASGGPGELFF.

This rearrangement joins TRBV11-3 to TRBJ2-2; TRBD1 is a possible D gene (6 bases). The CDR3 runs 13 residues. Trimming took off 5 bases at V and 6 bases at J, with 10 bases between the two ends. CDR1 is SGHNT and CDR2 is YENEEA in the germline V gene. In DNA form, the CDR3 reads TGTGCCAGCAGCCTCAGGGGTCCCGGGGAGCTGTTTTTT. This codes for CASSLRGPGELFF.

The CDR3 here is CASTRGPTSGTYNEQFF. The CDR3 DNA reads as TGTGCCAGCACCCGGGGCCCGACTAGCGGAACTTACAATGAGCAGTTCTTC. The rearrangement links TRBV5-4 to TRBJ2-1; 9 bases agree with TRBD2. V was clipped by 6 bases and J by 4 bases; unmatched bases: 14. CDR3 size: 17 residues. Germline V lookup: CDR1 SGHNT, CDR2 YYREEE (reference sequence).

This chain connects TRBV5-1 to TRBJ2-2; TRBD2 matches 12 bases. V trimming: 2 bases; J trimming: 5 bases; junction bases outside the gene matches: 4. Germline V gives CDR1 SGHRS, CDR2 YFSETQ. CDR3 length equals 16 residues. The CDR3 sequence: CASSFRTSGMTGELFF. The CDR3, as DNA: TGCGCCAGCAGCTTCAGGACTAGCGGGATGACCGGGGAGCTGTTTTTT.

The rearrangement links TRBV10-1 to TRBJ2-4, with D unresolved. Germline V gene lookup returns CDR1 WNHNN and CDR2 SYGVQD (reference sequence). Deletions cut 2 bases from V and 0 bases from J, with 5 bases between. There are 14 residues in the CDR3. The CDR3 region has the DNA TGCGCCAGCAGTGAGGGGCCAGCCAAAAACATTCAGTACTTC. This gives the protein CASSEGPAKNIQYF.

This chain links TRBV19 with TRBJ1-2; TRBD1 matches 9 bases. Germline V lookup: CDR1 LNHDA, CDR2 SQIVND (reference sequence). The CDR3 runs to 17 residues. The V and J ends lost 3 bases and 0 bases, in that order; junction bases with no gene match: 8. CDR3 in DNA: TGTGCCAGTAGTATTCGGACAGGGGCCGGAGCTAACTATGGCTACACCTTC. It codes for CASSIRTGAGANYGYTF.

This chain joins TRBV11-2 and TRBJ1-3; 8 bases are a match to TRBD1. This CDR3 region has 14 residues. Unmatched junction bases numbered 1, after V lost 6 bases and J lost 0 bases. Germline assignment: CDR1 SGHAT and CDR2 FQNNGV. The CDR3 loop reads CASRGQDSGNTIYF. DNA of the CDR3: TGTGCCAGCAGGGGACAGGACTCTGGAAACACCATATATTTT.

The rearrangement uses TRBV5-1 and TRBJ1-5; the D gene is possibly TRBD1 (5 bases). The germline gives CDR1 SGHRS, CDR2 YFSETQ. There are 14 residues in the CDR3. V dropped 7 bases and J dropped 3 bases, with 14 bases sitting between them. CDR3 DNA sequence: TGCGCCAGCGCCCCTACGGGGGTCAATCAGCCCCAGCATTTT. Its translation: CASAPTGVNQPQHF.